These 22 T cell receptor beta chains came from one sample sequenced in a study of CD8+ T cells in alopecia areata (dated by TCRdb to 2016 to 2019). The time point tag for this specimen amounts to: less than 25 weeks on oral tofacitinib. The sample's treatment or condition label, decoded: oral pan-JAK inhibitor, 5-10 mg twice daily. The library was generated by the immunoSEQ multiplex PCR assay. RNA was extracted from all samples and reverse transcribed into cDNA as template for TCR sequencing. In its TCRdb copy, this immuneACCESS table keeps in-frame sequences only and misses some clones. Where compared with another copy, unresolved V genes explain less than half of these, and the others have no known cause. Across this sample there are roughly 120,000 clones, with around 50% seen only once. The ten largest clones capture 12% of the sample. The starting material was CD8+ T cells sorted from blood, obtained at week 24, from a patient treated with tofacitinib. The source is a human donor with alopecia areata.

This clone occurred a few times. This sequence joins TRBV30 and TRBJ1-2; a possible D gene is TRBD1 (5 bases). Germline lookup yields CDR1 GTSNPN and CDR2 SVGIG (reference sequence). The CDR3 covers 15 residues. V was clipped by 1 base and J by 6 bases, with 18 bases between them. CDR3: CAWSGVRGPSHGYTF. The CDR3 DNA follows: TGTGCCTGGAGTGGTGTGAGGGGACCTTCTCATGGCTACACCTTC.

This chain uses TRBV11-2 with TRBJ2-7, with no clear D. The V end lost 2 bases, the J end lost 3 bases, and 8 bases lay between the germline ends. CDR1 SGHAT and CDR2 FQNNGV come from the germline V gene. This CDR3 region has 13 residues. CDR3 in amino acids: CASSLPWRYEQYF. CDR3 in DNA: TGTGCCAGCAGCTTACCTTGGCGCTACGAGCAGTACTTC. Complete variable domain (other parts from reference TRBV11-2 and TRBJ2-7): EAGVAQSPRYKIIEKRQSVAFWCNPISGHATLYWYQQILGQGPKLLIQFQNNGVVDDSQLPKDRFSAERLKGVDSTLKIQPAKLEDSAVYLCASSLPWRYEQYFGPGTRLTVT.

The V and J genes are TRBV6-5 and TRBJ1-2; tentative D call: TRBD1 (5 bases). Trimming shortened V by 6 bases and J by 8 bases, and 16 bases separated the two germline ends. Germline lookup yields CDR1 MNHEY and CDR2 SVGAGI. The CDR3 is made up of 13 amino acids. CDR3 region: CASRGELVRGYTF. The CDR3 region has the DNA TGTGCCAGCAGGGGGGAGCTGGTGAGAGGCTACACCTTC.

Only a few counts were recorded for this clone. This chain links TRBV2 with TRBJ2-2, with D perhaps TRBD1 (5 bases). The CDR3 extends over 14 amino acids. V lost 8 bases and J 1 base, leaving 11 bases between the germline ends. Germline CDR1 reads SNHLY; CDR2 reads FYNNEI. The CDR3 reads CASGAGQNTGELFF. DNA for the CDR3: TGTGCCAGCGGAGCAGGGCAGAACACCGGGGAGCTGTTTTTT.

The chain links TRBV6-5 to TRBJ1-6, with D unresolved. Germline values: CDR1 MNHEY, CDR2 SVGAGI. Trimming pared 7 bases from V and 8 bases from J, leaving 18 bases between. This CDR3 region has 15 residues. CDR3 sequence (DNA): TGTGCCAGCATTTCTAAGAGGCACACCCATTCACCCCTCCACTTT. Translated, it gives CASISKRHTHSPLHF.

This clone was seen once. The rearrangement links TRBV19 to TRBJ2-4; the D gene is possibly TRBD2 (6 bases). There are 16 residues in the CDR3. The V and J ends lost 3 bases and 0 bases respectively, with 12 bases between them. The germline V gene has CDR1 LNHDA and CDR2 SQIVND (reference sequence). The CDR3: CASSMMGGVAKNIQYF. The CDR3 DNA sequence: TGTGCCAGTAGTATGATGGGCGGGGTAGCCAAAAACATTCAGTACTTC.

This clone appeared once. V usage is TRBV5-4 and J usage is TRBJ2-7, with D possibly being TRBD1 (6 bases). V was cut by 0 bases and J by 6 bases, with 10 bases left in between. CDR1 is SGHNT and CDR2 is YYREEE in the germline V gene (reference sequence). The CDR3 contains 13 residues. DNA of the CDR3: TGTGCCAGCAGCTTGGAACCAGGGGCCGAGCAGTACTTC. This sequence encodes CASSLEPGAEQYF.

This clone appeared once. This rearrangement joins TRBV13 to TRBJ2-1, with D perhaps being TRBD1 or TRBD2 (5 bases each). V was pared by 2 bases and J by 0 bases, with 8 bases between. CDR1 is PRHDT, CDR2 FYEKMQ, per germline (reference sequence). This CDR3 region has 15 residues. CDR3 DNA: TGTGCCAGCAGCTTATGGGGGAGCTCCTACAATGAGCAGTTCTTC. It encodes CASSLWGSSYNEQFF.

The sample holds a few counts of this clone. In DNA, the CDR3 is TGTGCCTGGAGTGAATTTCCCAGGGGGCCCCTCCACTTT. It is translated as CAWSEFPRGPLHF. This chain links TRBV30 with TRBJ1-6; 7 bases align to TRBD1. Germline values: CDR1 GTSNPN, CDR2 SVGIG (reference sequence). CDR3 length: 13 residues. Trimming cost V 1 base and J 13 bases; bases outside gene matches: 7.

The chain couples TRBV29-1 to TRBJ2-7; TRBD1 or TRBD2 may be the D gene (6 bases each). This CDR3 region has 13 residues. Germline values: CDR1 SQVTM, CDR2 ANQGSEA. Trimming stripped 6 bases from V and 3 bases from J, with 15 bases between. The CDR3 DNA follows: TGCAGCGTGGCCGGAGGGACACACTACGAGCAGTACTTC. Protein product: CSVAGGTHYEQYF.

The chain uses TRBV12-2 and TRBJ2-6; the table's D call TRBD1 went unverified against the DNA. TRBV12-2 has pseudogene status. This CDR3 is 18 amino acids long. The CDR3 loop reads CASRPATSTQSRANVLTF. The CDR3 DNA follows: TGTGCAAGTCGCCCCGCAACCTCCACACAAAGTCGGGCCAACGTCCTGACTTTC.

The chain is built from TRBV9 and TRBJ1-3, with D uncertain. The CDR3 has 13 amino acids. Trimming stripped 3 bases from V and 0 bases from J, with 4 bases between. The V gene's germline CDR1 is SGDLS and CDR2 YYNGEE. The CDR3 spells CASSDSSGNTIYF. The DNA for the CDR3 is TGTGCCAGCAGCGACAGCTCTGGAAACACCATATATTTT.

The chain combines TRBV2 with TRBJ2-3; D remains unclear. Germline V gene sequence: CDR1 SNHLY, CDR2 FYNNEI. Trimming removed 4 bases from V and 2 bases from J, with 7 bases in between. This CDR3 contains 13 residues. This chain's CDR3 is CASSGASTDTQYF. CDR3 in DNA: TGTGCCAGCAGTGGGGCGTCCACAGATACGCAGTATTTT. Filled out from reference TRBV2 and TRBJ2-3, the complete variable domain reads EPEVTQTPSHQVTQMGQEVILRCVPISNHLYFYWYRQILGQKVEFLVSFYNNEISEKSEIFDDQFSVERPDGSNFTLKIRSTKLEDSAMYFCASSGASTDTQYFGPGTRLTVL.

The chain uses TRBV2 and TRBJ1-2; 7 bases fit TRBD1. Trimming removed 5 bases from V and 7 bases from J; junction bases left unmatched: 10. This CDR3 comprises 14 residues. Germline V gene lookup returns CDR1 SNHLY and CDR2 FYNNEI. CDR3 sequence (DNA): TGTGCCAGCAGTACCGGGACAGCCTCGGGTGGCTACACCTTC. Residues: CASSTGTASGGYTF.

This sequence joins TRBV6-5 and TRBJ2-2, with D unresolved. The CDR3 runs to 13 residues. Germline V CDR1 and CDR2: MNHEY, SVGAGI. V lost 2 bases, J lost 7 bases, and 8 bases lay in between. CDR3 sequence: CASSYKGHGELFF. CDR3 DNA sequence: TGTGCCAGCAGTTACAAGGGTCACGGGGAGCTGTTTTTT.

J is TRBJ1-5 and V is TRBV25-1, with D unclear. CDR3 length: 13 residues. Trimming pared 4 bases from V and 2 bases from J, leaving 6 bases between. The V gene's germline CDR1 is MGHDK and CDR2 SYGVNS. CDR3 sequence: CASSAMGNQPQHF. CDR3 DNA: TGTGCCAGCAGTGCGATGGGCAATCAGCCCCAGCATTTT.

This clone was detected a few times. The V call is TRBV10-3, the J call TRBJ1-5; D is ambiguous. With 0 bases removed from V and 4 bases from J, the gap between germline ends came to 13 bases. There are 16 residues in the CDR3. The germline gives CDR1 ENHRY, CDR2 SYGVKD. The CDR3 reads CAISESARVPNQPQHF. DNA of the CDR3: TGTGCCATCAGTGAGTCGGCTAGGGTACCTAATCAGCCCCAGCATTTT.

This clone has more than one count but fewer than ten. The chain has TRBV4-1 and TRBJ2-7; 8 bases match TRBD2. V lost 5 bases to trimming and J lost 0 bases; unmatched junction nucleotides: 12. CDR3 length equals 17 residues. Germline V gene data show CDR1 as MGHRA and CDR2 as YSYEKL. The CDR3 DNA is TGCGCCAGCAGCTTTCGAGTTAGCGGGGAGAGCTCCTACGAGCAGTACTTC. This codes for CASSFRVSGESSYEQYF.

The rearrangement joins TRBV5-4 to TRBJ2-5, with 13 bases that match TRBD2. The CDR3 is 18 amino acids. Germline-derived CDR1 and CDR2 are SGHNT and YYREEE (reference sequence). V shed 3 bases and J 8 bases; nucleotides not matched to a gene: 16. CDR3 residues: CASSSPGLAGSLSRTQYF. DNA of the CDR3: TGTGCCAGCAGCTCGCCGGGACTAGCGGGGAGTCTATCCAGAACCCAGTACTTC.

The chain employs TRBV15 and TRBJ2-2; D uncertain. Trimming shortened V by 1 base and J by 7 bases, and 4 bases separated the two germline ends. This CDR3 is 12 amino acids long. From germline, CDR1 is LNHNV and CDR2 YYDKDF (reference sequence). The CDR3 DNA reads TGTGCCACCAGCAGAGCTAACGGGGAGCTGTTTTTT. Translated: CATSRANGELFF. Variable domain in full (rest from reference TRBV15 and TRBJ2-2): DAMVIQNPRYQVTQFGKPVTLSCSQTLNHNVMYWYQQKSSQAPKLLFHYYDKDFNNEADTPDNFQSRRPNTSFCFLDIRSPGLGDTAMYLCATSRANGELFFGEGSRLTVL.

This clone was seen more than once but under ten times. The CDR3 DNA reads as TGTGCCAGCAGTTTATCCCAGCTAGCGGGGGACTACAATGAGCAGTTCTTC. This gives the protein CASSLSQLAGDYNEQFF. The chain links TRBV7-9 to TRBJ2-1; 10 bases map to TRBD2. Germline values: CDR1 SEHNR, CDR2 FQNEAQ (reference sequence). The CDR3 is made up of 17 amino acids. Unmatched junction bases numbered 11, after V lost 6 bases and J lost 3 bases.

The chain recombines TRBV30 with TRBJ2-7; 10 positions agree with TRBD1. With V trimmed by 3 bases and J by 3 bases, 5 bases remained unmatched. The germline gives CDR1 GTSNPN, CDR2 SVGIG (reference sequence). This CDR3 region has 14 residues. The DNA for the CDR3 is TGTGCCTGGAGACCGGGACAGGGGTACTACGAGCAGTACTTC. It encodes CAWRPGQGYYEQYF.